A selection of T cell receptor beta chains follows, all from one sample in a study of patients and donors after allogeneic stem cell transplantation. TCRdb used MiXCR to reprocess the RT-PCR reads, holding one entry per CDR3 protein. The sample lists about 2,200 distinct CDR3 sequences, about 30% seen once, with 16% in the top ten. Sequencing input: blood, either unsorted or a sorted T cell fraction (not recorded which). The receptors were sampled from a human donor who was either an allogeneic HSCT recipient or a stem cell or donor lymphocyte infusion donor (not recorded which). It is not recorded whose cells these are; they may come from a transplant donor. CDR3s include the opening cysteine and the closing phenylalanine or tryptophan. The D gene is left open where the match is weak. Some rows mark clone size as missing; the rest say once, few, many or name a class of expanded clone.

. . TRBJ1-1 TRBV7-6 TGTGCCAGCAGGACGACTCGCGGCGGGAACACTGAAGCTTTCTTT CASRTTRGGNTEAFF
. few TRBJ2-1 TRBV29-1 TGCAGCGCGCCAAGACGGGAGAGCTACAATGAGCAGTTCTTC CSAPRRESYNEQFF
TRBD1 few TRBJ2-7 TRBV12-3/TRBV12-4 TGTGCCAGCAGGGGAAGGACAGGCCGGTCCTACGAGCAGTACTTC CASRGRTGRSYEQYF
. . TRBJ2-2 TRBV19 TGTGCCAGTAGTAATCCGAACACCGGGGAGCTGTTTTTT CASSNPNTGELFF
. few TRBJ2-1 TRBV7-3 TGTGCCAGCAGCCCCAGTACGGATTACAATGAGCAGTTCTTC CASSPSTDYNEQFF
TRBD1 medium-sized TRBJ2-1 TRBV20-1 TGCAGTGCCCTGGACCGGGACAGGGCCTACAATGAGCAGTTCTTC CSALDRDRAYNEQFF
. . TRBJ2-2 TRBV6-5 TGTGCCAGCACATCAGGGCACACCGGGGAGCTGTTTTTT CASTSGHTGELFF
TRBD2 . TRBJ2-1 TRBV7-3 TGTGCCAGCAGCTTAATCCAGCCTAGCGGCAATGAGCAGTTCTTC CASSLIQPSGNEQFF
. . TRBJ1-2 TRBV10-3 TGTGCCATCAGTGAGTCGGGGAAAGGCTACACCTTC CAISESGKGYTF
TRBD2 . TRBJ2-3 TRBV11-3 TGTGCCAGCAGCTCTTATAGCGGGGGGGATACGCAGTATTTT CASSSYSGGDTQYF
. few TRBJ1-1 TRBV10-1 TGCGCCAGCAGGACAGGCATGAACACTGAAGCTTTCTTT CASRTGMNTEAFF
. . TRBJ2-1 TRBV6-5 TGTGCCAGCAGTTCTAGGAGTGAGCAGTTCTTC CASSSRSEQFF
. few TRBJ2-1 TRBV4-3 TGCGCCAGCAGCCAAGAAGGGAATGAGCAGTTCTTC CASSQEGNEQFF
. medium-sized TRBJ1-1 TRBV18 TGTGCCAGCTCACCTATTGAAGAAATGAACACTGAAGCTTTCTTT CASSPIEEMNTEAFF
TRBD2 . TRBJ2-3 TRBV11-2 TGTGCCAGCAGCTTACCAGCGGGGGAATATACGCAGTATTTT CASSLPAGEYTQYF
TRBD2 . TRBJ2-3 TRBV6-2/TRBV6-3 TGTGCCAGCAGTTACTCCAGAAAGCGGGGGAGCACAGATACGCAGTATTTT CASSYSRKRGSTDTQYF
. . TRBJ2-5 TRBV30 TGTGCCTGGAACGGAGCGGGAGAGACCCAGTACTTC CAWNGAGETQYF
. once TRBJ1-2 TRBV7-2 TGTGCCAGCAGCACTACTCGGGGGTACTATGGCTACACCTTC CASSTTRGYYGYTF
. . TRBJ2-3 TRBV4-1 TGCGCCAGCAGCGTTGAGGCTAGCACAGATACGCAGTATTTT CASSVEASTDTQYF
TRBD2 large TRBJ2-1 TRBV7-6 TGTGCCAGCAGTCAAATAGCGGGAGGCCCCAATGAGCAGTTCTTC CASSQIAGGPNEQFF
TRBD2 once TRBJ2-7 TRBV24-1 TGTGCCACCAGTCCAGCGGGAGGATACGAGCAGTACTTC CATSPAGGYEQYF
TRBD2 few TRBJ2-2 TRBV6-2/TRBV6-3 TGTGCCAGCAGTTTGGGACTAGCGAACACCGGGGAGCTGTTTTTT CASSLGLANTGELFF
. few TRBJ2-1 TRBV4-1 TGCGCCAGCAGCCAAGATGCCCCTGGGACCCCATTGGGGAATGAGCAGTTCTTC CASSQDAPGTPLGNEQFF
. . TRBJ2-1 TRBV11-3 TGTGCCAGCAGCTTTTTGGAAAAGCAGTTCTTC CASSFLEKQFF
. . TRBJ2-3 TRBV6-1 TGTGCCAGCAGTGATGGGCCAGATACGCAGTATTTT CASSDGPDTQYF
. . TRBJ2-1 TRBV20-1 TGCAGTGCTAGAGTACCTAGCAATGAGCAGTTCTTC CSARVPSNEQFF
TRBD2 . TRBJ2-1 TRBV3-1 TGTGCCAGCAGCCAAGATGGACTAGCTTTACCGTTCTTC CASSQDGLALPFF
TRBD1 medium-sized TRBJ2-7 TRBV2 TGTGCCAGCAGTCCCGACAGGGTGAACGAGCAGTACTTC CASSPDRVNEQYF
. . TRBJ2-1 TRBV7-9 TGTGCCAGCAGCCTGCGACTAGGCTCCTACAATGAGCAGTTCTTC CASSLRLGSYNEQFF
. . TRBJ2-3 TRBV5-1 TGCGCCAGCAGCTCCTGGGCGACCCTCGGGGATACGCAGTATTTT CASSSWATLGDTQYF
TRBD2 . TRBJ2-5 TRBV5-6 TGTGCCAGCAGCCGGACTAGCGGGAGAGCTGAGACCCAGTACTTC CASSRTSGRAETQYF
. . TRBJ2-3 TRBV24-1 TGTGCCACAAAGTCAGGGGGGGCCACAGATACGCAGTATTTT CATKSGGATDTQYF
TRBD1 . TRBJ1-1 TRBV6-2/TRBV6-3 TGTGCCAGCAGGTCACGACAGGGCGGCGTGGCTTTCTTT CASRSRQGGVAFF
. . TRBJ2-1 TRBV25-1 TGTGCCAGCAGTGAATATGGAGGGGGGGAGTACAATGAGCAGTTCTTC CASSEYGGGEYNEQFF
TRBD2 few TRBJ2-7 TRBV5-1 TGCGCCAGCAGCAAGCGGGAGCTCGGTTACGAGCAGTACTTC CASSKRELGYEQYF
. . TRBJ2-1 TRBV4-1 TGCGCCAGCAGCCAAGAAGGGCTAGCCCGGAGGCAGTTCTTC CASSQEGLARRQFF
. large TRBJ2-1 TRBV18 TGTGCCAGCTCACCAAGGGGGGGAAATGAGCAGTTCTTC CASSPRGGNEQFF
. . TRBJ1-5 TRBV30 TGTGCCTGGAGTGCCTCGAGGGGGCCCCAGCATTTT CAWSASRGPQHF
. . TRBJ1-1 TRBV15 TGTGCCACCAGCAGGGACCGGGTAGCTGAAGCTTTCTTT CATSRDRVAEAFF
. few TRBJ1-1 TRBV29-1 TGCAGCGTCGGGGCCCGCACTGAAGCTTTCTTT CSVGARTEAFF
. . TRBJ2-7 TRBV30 TGTGCCTGGAGTGCTACTCGGGATTCCGAGCAGTACTTC CAWSATRDSEQYF
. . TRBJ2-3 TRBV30 TGTGCCTGGAGTGTACTCGGCATTAGCACAGATACGCAGTATTTT CAWSVLGISTDTQYF